The following is a TCR beta chain sequence with its context. Its specificity is not known. V shed 1 base and J shed 2 bases, with 14 bases lying between them. CDR3 length: 17 amino acids. CDR1 LGHNA and CDR2 YNFKEQ come from the germline V gene. These data originate in a study of blood T cells in healthy people across ages. Whole-study findings and limits: Because sorting was not performed, PBMCs prevented conclusive naive versus antigen-experienced comparison. Roughly linearly, TCR beta diversity per million T cells fell as age increased.

Next came a second PCR, run for about 7 to 12 cycles, which used a sample-barcoded 5' primer along with a J-beta primer mix. Using its own MiXCR run on the 5' RACE reads, TCRdb lists one record per CDR3 protein. The sample has 1.2 million to 1.5 million distinct CDR3 sequences; around 59% are singletons. The chain recombines TRBV4-2 with TRBJ1-4; TRBD1 might be the D (5 bases). This receptor was identified in a man aged 18-30 years in good health. Sequencing input: blood. This CDR3 reads CASSQGPRGVTNEKLFF. CDR3 nucleotides: TGTGCCAGCAGCCAAGGGCCAAGAGGGGTGACTAATGAAAAACTGTTTTTT.